Below, 32 T cell receptor beta chains from the same sample are listed, as sequenced in a study of PD-1 blockade in classical Hodgkin lymphoma. Relapses following autologous stem cell transplantation were seen in all patients, with brentuximab vedotin exposure varying. Libraries were prepared by immunoSEQ multiplex PCR; TCRdb keeps only in-frame clonotypes and omits some of them. The sample carries just over 50,000 clones, around 75% recorded once. The sequencing used peripheral blood mononuclear cells (PBMCs), collected before the second cycle of nivolumab. The receptors were gathered from a human donor with classical Hodgkin lymphoma.

This rearrangement joins TRBV6-1 to TRBJ2-5, with D perhaps assigned TRBD1 or TRBD2 (5 bases each). Trimming took 6 bases from V and 5 from J, leaving 13 bases between them. CDR1 is MNHNS and CDR2 is SASEGT in the germline V gene. The CDR3 extends over 13 amino acids. CDR3 coding DNA: TGTGCCAGCAGCCGATGGGGCGGGGAGACCCAGTACTTC. Residues: CASSRWGGETQYF.

The chain has TRBV27 and TRBJ2-1; D is unclear. The CDR3 covers 16 residues. Germline V gene data show CDR1 as MNHEY and CDR2 as SMNVEV (reference sequence). V was trimmed by 0 bases and J by 1 base, leaving 10 bases between them. CDR3 protein: CASSLSYSLSYNEQFF. For the CDR3, the DNA is TGTGCCAGCAGTTTATCGTACTCTCTTTCCTACAATGAGCAGTTCTTC.

The chain carries TRBV28 and TRBJ2-3; D may be TRBD2 (6 bases). The CDR3 runs to 15 residues. Germline CDR1 is MDHEN and CDR2 is SYDVKM. V was pared by 8 bases and J by 2 bases, with 17 bases between. Written as DNA, the CDR3 is TGTGCCAGCGCCTGGGGACTGAGTAACACAGATACGCAGTATTTT. It translates to CASAWGLSNTDTQYF.

The J gene is TRBJ2-6, the V gene TRBV25-1; 10 bases align to TRBD1. Germline CDR1 MGHDK, CDR2 SYGVNS. Trimming removed 6 bases from V and 0 bases from J; junction bases left unmatched: 8. CDR3 length: 18 amino acids. The CDR3 DNA reads as TGTGCCAGCAGCGGACCGGGACAGGGGAGCTCTGGGGCCAACGTCCTGACTTTC. Protein: CASSGPGQGSSGANVLTF. Drawing the rest from reference TRBV25-1 and TRBJ2-6, the complete variable domain is EADIYQTPRYLVIGTGKKITLECSQTMGHDKMYWYQQDPGMELHLIHYSYGVNSTEKGDLSSESTVSRIRTEHFPLTLESARPSHTSQYLCASSGPGQGSSGANVLTFGAGSRLTVL.

The chain recombines TRBV10-3 with TRBJ2-7, with 10 bases lining up with TRBD2. This CDR3 is 14 amino acids long. V lost 8 bases, J lost 2 bases, and 6 bases stayed unmatched. Looked up from germline, CDR1 is ENHRY and CDR2 is SYGVKD. CDR3 region: CAIRTAGGTYEQYF. CDR3 nucleotide sequence: TGTGCCATCCGTACAGCGGGAGGGACCTACGAGCAGTACTTC.

V is TRBV5-8 and J is TRBJ2-5; TRBD1 agrees at 8 bases. The CDR3 runs 13 residues. CDR1 is SGHTS and CDR2 is YDEGEE in the germline V gene. V lost 3 bases to trimming and J lost 4 bases; unmatched junction nucleotides: 2. The CDR3 sequence: CASSSTGGETQYF. In DNA form, the CDR3 reads TGTGCCAGCAGCTCTACAGGGGGAGAGACCCAGTACTTC.

The chain is built from TRBV11-2 and TRBJ2-6, with TRBD2 matching 10 bases. Germline V gives CDR1 SGHAT, CDR2 FQNNGV. The CDR3 is 16 residues long. J lost 2 bases, V lost 5 bases, and 3 bases had no gene match. The CDR3 region is CASSGGTSAGANVLTF. DNA for the CDR3: TGTGCCAGCAGCGGCGGGACTAGCGCTGGGGCCAACGTCCTGACTTTC.

This rearrangement joins TRBV21-1 to TRBJ2-7; the table's TRBD2 call for D was not verified on the DNA. TRBV21-1 is deemed a pseudogene. The CDR3 totals 12 residues. The CDR3 bases are TGTGCCAATCCGGGACTACCCTACGAGCAGTACTTC. It is translated as CANPGLPYEQYF.

This clone was seen a handful of times. Other DNA sequences in this specimen translate into the identical CDR3. This chain links TRBV6-5 with TRBJ1-5; no definite D call. The CDR3 runs 13 residues. Trimming removed 2 bases from V and 0 bases from J, with 2 bases in between. Germline V lookup: CDR1 MNHEY, CDR2 SVGAGI. CDR3 bases: TGTGCCAGCAGTTACAGTAGCAATCAGCCCCAGCATTTT. This gives the protein CASSYSSNQPQHF.

The chain couples TRBV6-5 to TRBJ1-1; D call uncertain. The germline V gene has CDR1 MNHEY and CDR2 SVGAGI. The V end was cut by 6 bases, the J end by 0 bases, with 8 bases between. This CDR3 is 13 amino acids long. The CDR3 nucleotides are TGTGCCAGCAGCCTACGGGTGAACACTGAAGCTTTCTTT. Its protein product is CASSLRVNTEAFF.

The chain couples TRBV6-5 to TRBJ2-7; perhaps TRBD2 as D (5 bases). Germline CDR1 reads MNHEY; CDR2 reads SVGAGI. Trimming pared 5 bases from V and 3 bases from J, leaving 11 bases between. This CDR3 contains 13 residues. The CDR3 sequence: CASSTLANYEQYF. The CDR3 DNA sequence: TGTGCCAGCAGTACTCTAGCTAACTACGAGCAGTACTTC.

The gene calls are TRBV14 and TRBJ1-2; no firm D call. V lost 6 bases to trimming and J lost 4 bases, with 9 bases between them. This CDR3 contains 12 residues. Germline loops: CDR1 SGHDN, CDR2 FVKESK. This CDR3 reads CASSGLPYGYTF. The CDR3, as DNA: TGTGCCAGCAGTGGGCTTCCCTATGGCTACACCTTC.

The J gene is TRBJ2-2, the V gene TRBV27; 7 nucleotides agree with TRBD1. The CDR3 consists of 15 residues. V dropped 2 bases and J dropped 0; count of bases not matched to a gene: 0. Germline V gives CDR1 MNHEY, CDR2 SMNVEV (reference sequence). This CDR3 is CASSLGTANTGELFF. The CDR3 nucleotides read TGTGCCAGCAGTTTAGGGACAGCGAACACCGGGGAGCTGTTTTTT.

The gene calls are TRBV4-1 and TRBJ2-7; 9 nucleotides agree with TRBD2. Trimming cost V 3 bases and J 0 bases; bases outside gene matches: 6. The CDR3 is made up of 16 amino acids. The germline gives CDR1 MGHRA, CDR2 YSYEKL. CDR3 loop: CASSHPSGRSSYEQYF. DNA for the CDR3: TGCGCCAGCAGCCACCCCAGCGGGAGGAGCTCCTACGAGCAGTACTTC.

This clone occurred once. The V gene is TRBV6-5, the J gene TRBJ1-2; TRBD1 is a possible D gene (5 bases). CDR3 length equals 15 residues. V shed 7 bases and J shed 8 bases, with 23 bases lying between them. Germline CDR1 reads MNHEY; CDR2 reads SVGAGI. The CDR3 DNA reads as TGTGCCAGCAAACCCCGCCGGGGGGACGGTACGGGCTACACCTTC. This gives the protein CASKPRRGDGTGYTF.

V and J are TRBV14 and TRBJ2-1; 10 nucleotides match TRBD1. Germline V gene sequence: CDR1 SGHDN, CDR2 FVKESK. The length of the CDR3 is 16 residues. The trim removed 3 bases at V and 2 bases at J, leaving 4 bases unmatched. The CDR3 region is CASSHSGTGAYNEQFF. The CDR3 DNA is TGTGCCAGCAGCCACTCCGGGACAGGGGCCTACAATGAGCAGTTCTTC.

The rearrangement joins TRBV14 to TRBJ2-1; 11 bases agree with TRBD2. J gave up 4 bases and V 4 bases, and 6 bases lay outside the gene matches. This CDR3 contains 16 residues. CDR1 and CDR2 (germline): SGHDN, FVKESK. The CDR3: CASSRRGLADYNEQFF. DNA for the CDR3: TGTGCCAGCAGCCGCCGGGGACTAGCGGATTACAATGAGCAGTTCTTC.

On this clone itself: At one end the junction does not follow the germline gene, possibly because of a read error. This chain connects TRBV7-7 to TRBJ2-5, with TRBD2 matching over 12 bases. This CDR3 contains 15 residues. Germline V lookup: CDR1 SSHAT, CDR2 FNYEAQ (reference sequence). In DNA, the CDR3 is TGTGCTAGCAGCCCCGGGACTAGCGGGCCAGAGACCCAGTACTTC. Protein: CASSPGTSGPETQYF.

The chain recombines TRBV4-2 with TRBJ2-3, with 7 bases fitting TRBD2. The CDR3 has 13 amino acids. Germline V gene data show CDR1 as LGHNA and CDR2 as YNFKEQ. The trim removed 4 bases at V and 3 bases at J, leaving 1 base unmatched. The chain's CDR3 is CASSPRETDTQYF. The DNA for the CDR3 is TGTGCCAGCAGCCCGCGGGAGACAGATACGCAGTATTTT.

V is TRBV7-9 and J is TRBJ1-1; TRBD1 might be the D (5 bases). The CDR3 runs to 17 residues. In germline, CDR1 is SEHNR, CDR2 FQNEAQ (reference sequence). Trimming cost V 0 bases and J 3 bases, with 17 bases left between them. CDR3 DNA: TGTGCCAGCAGCTTAGCAGGGCAGGGTGAGTTGGACACTGAAGCTTTCTTT. It specifies CASSLAGQGELDTEAFF.

The chain links TRBV7-2 to TRBJ1-5; maybe TRBD1 (5 bases). With 0 bases removed from V and 5 bases from J, the gap between germline ends came to 14 bases. The CDR3 totals 16 residues. Germline assignment: CDR1 SGHTA and CDR2 FQGNSA. CDR3 region: CASSLARASAHQPQHF. The CDR3 DNA sequence: TGTGCCAGCAGCTTAGCCAGGGCCTCCGCCCATCAGCCCCAGCATTTT.

There are a few counts of this clone. The genes are TRBV21-1 and TRBJ2-5; TRBD2, the D gene given by the table, was not confirmed from the DNA. TRBV21-1 constitutes a pseudogene. This CDR3 contains 17 residues. The CDR3 DNA reads as TGTGCCAGCAGCAAAGCCTTCCGGCTACTAAGACAAGAGACCCAGTACTTC. Its protein product is CASSKAFRLLRQETQYF.

The gene calls are TRBV20-1 and TRBJ1-2; D not resolved. The CDR3 loop spans 11 amino acids. Germline V gene sequence: CDR1 DFQATT, CDR2 SNEGSKA (reference sequence). Trimming removed 3 bases at V and 4 bases at J, with 6 bases between. CDR3 sequence (DNA): TGCAGTGCTAGGGGAGTCTATGGCTACACCTTC. Residues: CSARGVYGYTF.

The chain couples TRBV7-8 to TRBJ1-1; D gene uncertain. Germline CDR1 and CDR2: SGHVS and FQNEAQ. This CDR3 region has 14 residues. V lost 0 bases and J lost 11, with 16 bases in between. As DNA, the CDR3 is TGTGCCAGCAGCTTAGCCCTCTTAGTGACCTATGCTTTCTTT. Its protein is CASSLALLVTYAFF.

This clone was seen just once. In nucleotides, the CDR3 is TGCGCCAGCAGCCCCCTTGACAGGGAAGATCAGCCCCAGCATTTT. It translates to CASSPLDREDQPQHF. The chain links TRBV4-1 to TRBJ1-5; the match to TRBD1 covers 7 bases. CDR1 is MGHRA and CDR2 is YSYEKL in the germline V gene. The CDR3 has 15 residues. V lost 4 bases to trimming and J lost 5 bases; unmatched junction nucleotides: 8.

This clone was picked up one time. V is TRBV11-2 and J is TRBJ1-5; the D is unclear. CDR3 length: 14 amino acids. Trimming removed 3 bases from V and 4 bases from J, with 10 bases in between. Germline V CDR1 and CDR2: SGHAT, FQNNGV. As DNA, the CDR3 is TGTGCCAGCAGCTTTGTTAGCACTAATCAGCCCCAGCATTTT. It specifies CASSFVSTNQPQHF.

The table lists this clone with a few counts. V and J are TRBV6-5 and TRBJ2-3, with TRBD2 matching 7 bases. V gave up 5 bases and J gave up 9 bases; unmatched junction bases: 14. The CDR3 spans 15 residues. Germline lookup yields CDR1 MNHEY and CDR2 SVGAGI. Here the CDR3 DNA reads TGTGCCAGCAGTCCTATGGGACTCCCGGGAGGCACGCAGTATTTT. As protein: CASSPMGLPGGTQYF.

V gene TRBV29-1 combines with J gene TRBJ1-1; D not certain. The CDR3 is 12 residues long. CDR1 is SQVTM and CDR2 is ANQGSEA in the germline V gene. The CDR3 sequence: CSLADGDTEAFF. DNA of the CDR3: TGCAGTCTCGCCGACGGGGACACTGAAGCTTTCTTT.

The V and J genes are TRBV19 and TRBJ2-3; possible D gene TRBD2, 5 bases. The CDR3 is made up of 14 amino acids. V was cut by 4 bases and J by 4 bases, with 12 bases left in between. Germline-derived CDR1 and CDR2 are LNHDA and SQIVND (reference sequence). This CDR3 is CASSRLSFPDTQYF. CDR3 nucleotide sequence: TGTGCCAGTAGTAGACTAAGTTTCCCAGATACGCAGTATTTT.

CDR3 DNA: TGTGCCAGCAGTTACAAGGCGGGAGGGGAGACCCAGTACTTC. Translated: CASSYKAGGETQYF. The chain carries TRBV6-5 and TRBJ2-5; 9 bases align to TRBD2. The germline V gene encodes CDR1 MNHEY and CDR2 SVGAGI. V was pared by 2 bases and J by 5 bases, with 3 bases of the junction left unmatched. The CDR3 is 14 residues long.

The chain recombines TRBV18 with TRBJ2-1, with a tentative D call TRBD2 (6 bases). The germline gives CDR1 KGHSH, CDR2 LQKENI. The CDR3 has 15 amino acids. Trimming left V 6 bases short and J 9 bases short, with 21 bases between. The CDR3 loop reads CASSLPLGRSGEQFF. The CDR3 DNA reads as TGTGCCAGCTCCCTCCCCTTGGGGAGGTCTGGTGAGCAGTTCTTC.

The V gene is TRBV5-4, the J gene TRBJ1-2; no clear D. This CDR3 region has 13 residues. CDR1 and CDR2 from the germline V gene are SGHNT and YYREEE (reference sequence). The ends were cut back, 0 bases at V and 5 bases at J, with 8 bases in the middle. This CDR3 reads CASSLDELYGYTF. CDR3 DNA sequence: TGTGCCAGCAGCTTGGACGAGTTATATGGCTACACCTTC.